This T cell receptor (beta chain) was documented in a study of beta chain features in type 1 diabetes. Per donor, one heparinised blood draw averaged approximately 120 mL. Purity above 95% was achieved in all sorted populations. The germline V and J ends were trimmed by 7 bases and 1 base, with 7 bases remaining between them. The CDR3 loop spans 12 amino acids. Germline V lookup: CDR1 MDHEN, CDR2 SYDVKM. Expressed TCRB transcripts were sequenced because the isolated RNA had all been reverse transcribed beforehand. Data came from immunoSEQ multiplex PCR; TCRdb stores just in-frame clones and leaves some out. Of more than 250,000 clones in the sample, roughly 25% were seen once. Notes on the study in general: There was no resolution here of whether HLA type influences TCRB rearrangement. Shorter TCRB CDR3s, moderately but significantly so, marked every one of the four CD4+ subsets in Type 1 diabetes patients. Naive, central memory and Treg TCRB repertoires appeared more alike in patients than in healthy donors.

This clone has only a few counts. Its antigen is still unknown. The sequence was collected from a woman aged 25 to 39 with type 1 diabetes. The chain combines TRBV28 with TRBJ2-5; D is possibly TRBD1 (6 bases). Sequencing was carried out using naive CD4+ T cells from blood. The CDR3 loop reads CASTDSQETQYF. In nucleotides, the CDR3 is TGTGCCAGCACGGACAGCCAAGAGACCCAGTACTTC.